This is a list of T cell receptor beta chains from one sample in a study of T cell changes during pregnancy in multiple sclerosis. TCRdb keeps only in-frame clones here, not all; method: immunoSEQ multiplex PCR. The sample has 40,000 or so clones, about nine tenths seen once; the top ten hold about 9%. Sample: CD8+ T cells from peripheral blood mononuclear cells, taken in the first trimester of pregnancy. The origin of the receptors is a female donor with multiple sclerosis, enrolled in a pregnancy study. Both conserved end residues are part of each CDR3. A D gene is named only where the DNA matches it firmly.

j_gene	v_gene	d_gene	CDR3aa	CDR3nt
TRBJ2-4	TRBV10-3	.	CAISEAQGLAKNIQYF	TGTGCCATCAGTGAGGCTCAGGGGCTAGCCAAAAACATTCAGTACTTC
TRBJ2-1	TRBV5-4	TRBD2	CASGGRGNEQFF	TGTGCCAGCGGCGGGAGAGGTAATGAGCAGTTCTTC
TRBJ2-1	TRBV7-6	TRBD1	CASSLDNPTGGMYNEQFF	TGTGCCAGCAGCTTAGATAACCCGACAGGGGGCATGTACAATGAGCAGTTCTTC
TRBJ1-1	TRBV18	.	CASSPPQSLANTEAFF	TGTGCCAGCTCACCACCCCAATCCCTGGCGAACACTGAAGCTTTCTTT
TRBJ2-5	TRBV5-6	TRBD1	CASSLFGTGFDQETQYF	TGTGCCAGCAGCTTGTTTGGGACAGGGTTCGACCAAGAGACCCAGTACTTC
TRBJ1-3	TRBV4-1	.	CASSQDQGYSGNTIYF	TGCGCCAGCAGCCAAGATCAGGGCTACTCTGGAAACACCATATATTTT
TRBJ1-2	TRBV5-4	TRBD1	CASSSGTGGAGYTF	TGTGCCAGCAGCTCCGGGACAGGGGGCGCTGGCTACACCTTC
TRBJ2-7	TRBV20-1	.	CSARLQAEQYF	TGCAGTGCTAGGCTACAGGCCGAGCAGTACTTC
TRBJ2-7	TRBV7-8	TRBD1	CASSLAPGTGGKFGEQYF	TGTGCCAGCAGCTTAGCGCCCGGGACAGGGGGCAAATTTGGCGAGCAGTACTTC
TRBJ2-1	TRBV7-6	TRBD2	CASSLGRGELYNEQFF	TGTGCCAGCAGCTTAGGCCGGGGGGAACTCTACAATGAGCAGTTCTTC
TRBJ2-7	TRBV5-5	.	CASSQGGGDSSYEQYF	TGTGCCAGCAGCCAAGGAGGGGGGGATAGCTCCTACGAGCAGTACTTC
TRBJ1-2	TRBV4-2	.	CASSQETSNYGYTF	TGTGCCAGCAGCCAAGAGACATCTAACTATGGCTACACCTTC
TRBJ2-7	TRBV7-8	TRBD1	CASSTGQGVYEQYF	TGTGCCAGCAGCACGGGACAGGGTGTTTACGAGCAGTACTTC
TRBJ1-1	TRBV19	.	CASRTGRNTEAFF	TGTGCCAGTAGAACAGGGCGCAACACTGAAGCTTTCTTT
TRBJ2-7	TRBV6-1	.	CASSDWARRVDDPYEQYF	TGTGCCAGCAGTGATTGGGCCCGGCGAGTCGACGACCCCTACGAGCAGTACTTC
TRBJ1-1	TRBV2	.	CASSDRENTEAFF	TGTGCCAGCAGTGACAGGGAAAACACTGAAGCTTTCTTT
TRBJ2-2	TRBV9	TRBD2	CASSGLAGGPANTGELFF	TGTGCCAGCAGCGGATTAGCGGGGGGACCCGCGAACACCGGGGAGCTGTTTTTT